Listed below are T cell receptor beta chains from one sample, sequenced in a study of blood T cell repertoires in COVID-19. Only in-frame clones appear in the TCRdb table, and some are missing; sequencing was by immunoSEQ multiplex PCR. This repertoire shows some 260,000 clones, about 90% found once; its top ten account for roughly 3%. Input material: peripheral blood. The source is a man between 18 and 35 years old with active or convalescent COVID-19. The CDR3 runs from the conserved cysteine through the conserved F or W. Each record gives: V gene, CDR3 protein.

v_gene: TRBV27; CDR3aa: CASSHPGEKLFF
v_gene: TRBV6-5; CDR3aa: CASSYGGAVGTDTQYF
v_gene: TRBV28; CDR3aa: CASSPGTSGNNEQFF
v_gene: TRBV10-2; CDR3aa: CASSDFGSHRNQPQHF
v_gene: TRBV29-1; CDR3aa: CSAENGNTIYF
v_gene: TRBV3-1/TRBV3-2; CDR3aa: CASSLRGQGLFIPLKKSNQPQHF
v_gene: TRBV18; CDR3aa: CASSPPTGGKGEAFF
v_gene: TRBV5-1; CDR3aa: CASSSPMQGTYEQYF
v_gene: TRBV6-5; CDR3aa: CASTVEGGGATGYTF
v_gene: TRBV24-1; CDR3aa: CATSDPGTGNNEQFF
v_gene: TRBV19; CDR3aa: CASTRTSSLGTDTQYF
v_gene: TRBV18; CDR3aa: CASSGRSGSSYEQYF
v_gene: TRBV7-9; CDR3aa: CASSQGTHSPTNEKLFF
v_gene: TRBV11-2; CDR3aa: CASSRTGTVPYEQYF
v_gene: TRBV25-1; CDR3aa: CASSEVTGAFF
v_gene: TRBV6-5; CDR3aa: CASSYSGLGADEQFF
v_gene: TRBV7-3; CDR3aa: CASSRGTSGNNEQFF
v_gene: TRBV20-1; CDR3aa: CSASDAAKSYEQYF
v_gene: TRBV20-1; CDR3aa: CSAGGRTEAFF
v_gene: TRBV4-3; CDR3aa: CASSQDGGGLVDTGELFF
v_gene: TRBV18; CDR3aa: CASSPPGQNRRAFF
v_gene: TRBV28; CDR3aa: CASSLVGVNEKLFF
v_gene: TRBV19; CDR3aa: CASSIVAEETQYF
v_gene: TRBV7-3; CDR3aa: CASSRNMNTEAFF
v_gene: TRBV5-1; CDR3aa: CASSYGQGASPLHF
v_gene: TRBV19; CDR3aa: CASSSLEDQPQHF
v_gene: TRBV7-7; CDR3aa: CASSLDRSTDTQYF